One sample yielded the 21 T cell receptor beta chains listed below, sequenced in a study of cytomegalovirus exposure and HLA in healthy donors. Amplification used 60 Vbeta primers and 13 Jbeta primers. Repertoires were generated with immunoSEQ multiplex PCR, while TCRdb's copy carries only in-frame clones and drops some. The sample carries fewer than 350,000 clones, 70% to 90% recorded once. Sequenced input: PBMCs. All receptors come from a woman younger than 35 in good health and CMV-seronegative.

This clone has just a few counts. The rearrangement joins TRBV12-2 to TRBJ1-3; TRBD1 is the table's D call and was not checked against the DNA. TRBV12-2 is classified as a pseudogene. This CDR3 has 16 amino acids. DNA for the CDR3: TGTGCAAGTCGCTTCAGATTTGGCAGCTCTGGAAACACCATATATTTT. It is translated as CASRFRFGSSGNTIYF.

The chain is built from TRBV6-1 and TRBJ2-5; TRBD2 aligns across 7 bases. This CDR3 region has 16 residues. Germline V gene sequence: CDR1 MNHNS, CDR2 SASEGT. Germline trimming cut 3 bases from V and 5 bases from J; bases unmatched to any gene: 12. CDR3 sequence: CASSEGGAGFRETQYF. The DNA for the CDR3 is TGTGCCAGCAGTGAGGGAGGGGCCGGATTCAGGGAGACCCAGTACTTC.

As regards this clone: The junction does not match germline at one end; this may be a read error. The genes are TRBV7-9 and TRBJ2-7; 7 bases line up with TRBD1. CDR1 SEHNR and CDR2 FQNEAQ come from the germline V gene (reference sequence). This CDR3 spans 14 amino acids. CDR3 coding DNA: TGTTCCAGCAGCCGACGGACAGGCTCCTACGAGCAGTACTTC. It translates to CSSSRRTGSYEQYF.

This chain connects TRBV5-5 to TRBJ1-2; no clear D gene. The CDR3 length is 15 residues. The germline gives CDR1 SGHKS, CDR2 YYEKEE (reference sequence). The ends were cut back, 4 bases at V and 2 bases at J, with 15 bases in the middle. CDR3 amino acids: CASSPLFGPNYGYTF. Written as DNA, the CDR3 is TGTGCCAGCAGCCCCCTGTTCGGTCCCAACTATGGCTACACCTTC.

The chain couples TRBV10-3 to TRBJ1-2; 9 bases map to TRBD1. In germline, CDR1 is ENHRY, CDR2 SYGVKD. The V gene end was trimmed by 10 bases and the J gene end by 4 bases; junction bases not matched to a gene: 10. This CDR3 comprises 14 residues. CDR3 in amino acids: CATLGTGSFYGYTF. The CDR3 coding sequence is TGTGCCACGCTCGGGACAGGGTCATTCTATGGCTACACCTTC.

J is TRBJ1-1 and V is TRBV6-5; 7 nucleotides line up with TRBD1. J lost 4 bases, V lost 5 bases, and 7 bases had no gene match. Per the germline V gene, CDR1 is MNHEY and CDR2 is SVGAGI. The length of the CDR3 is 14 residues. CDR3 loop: CASSPRQGGTEAFF. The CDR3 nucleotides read TGTGCCAGCAGTCCCCGACAGGGAGGCACTGAAGCTTTCTTT.

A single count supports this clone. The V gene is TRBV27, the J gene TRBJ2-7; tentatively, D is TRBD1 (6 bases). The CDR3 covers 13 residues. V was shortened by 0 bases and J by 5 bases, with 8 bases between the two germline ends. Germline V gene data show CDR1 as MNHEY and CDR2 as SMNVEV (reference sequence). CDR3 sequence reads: CASSLSRDNEQYF. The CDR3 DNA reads TGTGCCAGCAGTTTATCCCGGGACAACGAGCAGTACTTC.

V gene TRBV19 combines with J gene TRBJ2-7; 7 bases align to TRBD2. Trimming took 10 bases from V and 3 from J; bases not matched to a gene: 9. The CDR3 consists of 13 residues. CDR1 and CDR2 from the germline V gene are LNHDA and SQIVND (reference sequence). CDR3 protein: CATKKSGGYEQYF. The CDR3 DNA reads TGTGCCACTAAGAAATCGGGAGGCTACGAGCAGTACTTC.

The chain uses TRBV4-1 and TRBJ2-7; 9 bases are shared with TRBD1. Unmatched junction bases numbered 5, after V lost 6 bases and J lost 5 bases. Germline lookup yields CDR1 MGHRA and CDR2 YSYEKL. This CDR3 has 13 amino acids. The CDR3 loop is CASRDRGVHEQYF. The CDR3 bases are TGCGCCAGCAGGGACAGGGGCGTCCACGAGCAGTACTTC.

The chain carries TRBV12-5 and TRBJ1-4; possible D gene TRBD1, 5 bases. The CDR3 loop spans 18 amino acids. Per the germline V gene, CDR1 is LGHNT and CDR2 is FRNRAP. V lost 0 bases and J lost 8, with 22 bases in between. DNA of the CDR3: TGTGCTAGTGGTTTGGTACGGGGAGGGAGGGGAGGTCGAGAAAAACTGTTTTTT. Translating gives CASGLVRGGRGGREKLFF. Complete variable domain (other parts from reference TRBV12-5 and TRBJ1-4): DARVTQTPRHKVTEMGQEVTMRCQPILGHNTVFWYRQTMMQGLELLAYFRNRAPLDDSGMPKDRFSAEMPDATLATLKIQPSEPRDSAVYFCASGLVRGGRGGREKLFFGSGTQLSVL.

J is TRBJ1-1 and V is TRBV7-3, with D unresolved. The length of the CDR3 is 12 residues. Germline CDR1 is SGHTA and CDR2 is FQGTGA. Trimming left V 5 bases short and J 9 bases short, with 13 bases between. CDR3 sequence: CASSPTAVKAFF. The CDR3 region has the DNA TGTGCCAGCAGCCCGACGGCGGTAAAAGCTTTCTTT. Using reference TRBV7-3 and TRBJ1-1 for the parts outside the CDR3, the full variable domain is GAGVSQTPSNKVTEKGKYVELRCDPISGHTALYWYRQSLGQGPEFLIYFQGTGAADDSGLPNDRFFAVRPEGSVSTLKIQRTERGDSAVYLCASSPTAVKAFFGQGTRLTVV.

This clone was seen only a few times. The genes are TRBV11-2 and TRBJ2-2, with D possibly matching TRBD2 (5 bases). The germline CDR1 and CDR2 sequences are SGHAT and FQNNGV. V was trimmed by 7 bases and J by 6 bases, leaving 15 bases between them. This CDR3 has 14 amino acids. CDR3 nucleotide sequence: TGTGCCAGCACCCTGCCGGGGATGGCCGGGGAGCTGTTTTTT. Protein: CASTLPGMAGELFF. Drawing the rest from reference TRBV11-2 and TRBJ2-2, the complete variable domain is EAGVAQSPRYKIIEKRQSVAFWCNPISGHATLYWYQQILGQGPKLLIQFQNNGVVDDSQLPKDRFSAERLKGVDSTLKIQPAKLEDSAVYLCASTLPGMAGELFFGEGSRLTVL.

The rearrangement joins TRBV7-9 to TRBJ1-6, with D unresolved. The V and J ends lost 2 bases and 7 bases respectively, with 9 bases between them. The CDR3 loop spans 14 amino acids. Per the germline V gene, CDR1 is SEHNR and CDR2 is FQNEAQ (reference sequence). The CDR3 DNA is TGTGCCAGCAGCTTATCTCCGGTAAATTCACCCCTCCACTTT. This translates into CASSLSPVNSPLHF.

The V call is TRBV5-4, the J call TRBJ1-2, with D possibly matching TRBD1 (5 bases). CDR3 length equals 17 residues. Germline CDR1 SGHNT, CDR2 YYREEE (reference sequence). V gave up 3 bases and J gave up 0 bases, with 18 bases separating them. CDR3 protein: CASSSGGRSLANYGYTF. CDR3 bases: TGTGCCAGCAGCTCCGGGGGACGGTCGTTAGCTAACTATGGCTACACCTTC.

The CDR3 bases are TGTGCCAGTAGTCCCGGGACAGGGTCCCAATATGCGCAGTACTTC. It translates to CASSPGTGSQYAQYF. The rearrangement joins TRBV19 to TRBJ2-5; 9 bases fit TRBD1. Per the germline V gene, CDR1 is LNHDA and CDR2 is SQIVND (reference sequence). The CDR3 consists of 15 residues. The junction had 15 bases not matched to a gene; V was cut back by 5 bases and J by 11 bases.

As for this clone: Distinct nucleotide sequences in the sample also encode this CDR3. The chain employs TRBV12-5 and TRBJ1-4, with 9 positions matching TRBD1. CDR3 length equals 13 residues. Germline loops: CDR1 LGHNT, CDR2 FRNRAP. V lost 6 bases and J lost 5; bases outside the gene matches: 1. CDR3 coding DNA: TGTGCTAGTGGCGGACAGGGGAATGAAAAACTGTTTTTT. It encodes CASGGQGNEKLFF. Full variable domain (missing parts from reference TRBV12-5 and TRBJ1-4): DARVTQTPRHKVTEMGQEVTMRCQPILGHNTVFWYRQTMMQGLELLAYFRNRAPLDDSGMPKDRFSAEMPDATLATLKIQPSEPRDSAVYFCASGGQGNEKLFFGSGTQLSVL.

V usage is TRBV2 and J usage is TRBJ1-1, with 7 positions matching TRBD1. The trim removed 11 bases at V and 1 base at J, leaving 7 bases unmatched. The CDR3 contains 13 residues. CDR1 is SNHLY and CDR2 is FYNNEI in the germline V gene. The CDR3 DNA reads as TGTGCCTCACAGGGACAGTGGAACACTGAAGCTTTCTTT. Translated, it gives CASQGQWNTEAFF.

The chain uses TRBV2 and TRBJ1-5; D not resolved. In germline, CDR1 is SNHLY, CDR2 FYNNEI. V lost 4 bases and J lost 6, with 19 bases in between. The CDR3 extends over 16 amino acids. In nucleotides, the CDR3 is TGTGCCAGCAGTGTAACTAGCCTAGACCGCGGTCAGCCCCAGCATTTT. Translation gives CASSVTSLDRGQPQHF.

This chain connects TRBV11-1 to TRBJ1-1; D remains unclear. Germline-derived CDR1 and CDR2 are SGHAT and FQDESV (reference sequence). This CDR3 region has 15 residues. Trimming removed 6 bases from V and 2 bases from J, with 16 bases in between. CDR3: CASSEGRWANTEAFF. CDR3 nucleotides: TGTGCCAGCAGTGAAGGTCGGTGGGCTAACACTGAAGCTTTCTTT.

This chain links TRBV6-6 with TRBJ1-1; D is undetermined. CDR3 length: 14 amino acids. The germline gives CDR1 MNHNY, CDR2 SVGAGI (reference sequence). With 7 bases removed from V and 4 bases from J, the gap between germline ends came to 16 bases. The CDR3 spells CASNSEGEATEAFF. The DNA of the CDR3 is TGTGCCAGCAATTCGGAGGGAGAAGCCACTGAAGCTTTCTTT.

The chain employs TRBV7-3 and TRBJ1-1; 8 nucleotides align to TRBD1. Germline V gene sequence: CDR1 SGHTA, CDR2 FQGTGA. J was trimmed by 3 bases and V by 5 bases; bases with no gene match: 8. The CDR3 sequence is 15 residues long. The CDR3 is CASSLKAGGYTEAFF. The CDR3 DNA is TGTGCCAGCAGCCTAAAGGCAGGGGGCTACACTGAAGCTTTCTTT.